These 21 T cell receptor beta chains share one sample of origin, sequenced in a study of identical twins. TCRdb fed the 5' RACE reads into MiXCR, producing one record per CDR3 protein. The sample lists 600,000 to 800,000 distinct CDR3 sequences, 21% seen once, with 4.3% in the top ten. The sample was also linked to a second study, of T cells expressing NK-cell markers.

Material: PBMCs. Every receptor here comes from a young woman in good health.

The gene calls are TRBV12-3 or TRBV12-4 and TRBJ2-3, with TRBD2 identical over 8 bases. V shed 6 bases, J shed 3 bases, and the junction held 8 bases outside the gene matches. There are 15 residues in the CDR3. CDR3 nucleotides: TGTGCCAGCAGCGATCTAGCGGGCTTAACAGATACGCAGTATTTT. Translation: CASSDLAGLTDTQYF.

This clonotype came up once. The rearrangement links TRBV5-1 to TRBJ2-1; 9 bases align to TRBD2. J was trimmed by 10 bases and V by 4 bases; bases with no gene match: 15. The CDR3 spans 16 residues. Germline values: CDR1 SGHRS, CDR2 YFSETQ. The CDR3 is CASSPSGAGGPQEQFF. The DNA for the CDR3 is TGCGCCAGCAGCCCCTCGGGAGCGGGAGGCCCCCAGGAGCAGTTCTTC.

CDR3 amino acids: CASSLELAGGPYEQYF. CDR3 sequence (DNA): TGTGCCAGCAGCTTAGAGCTAGCGGGAGGGCCCTACGAGCAGTACTTC. This chain joins TRBV11-2 and TRBJ2-7; TRBD2 aligns across 12 bases. Trimming cost V 0 bases and J 2 bases; bases outside gene matches: 2. The CDR3 totals 16 residues. Germline loops: CDR1 SGHAT, CDR2 FQNNGV.

The chain links TRBV29-1 to TRBJ1-2; unclear D gene. V lost 4 bases, J lost 0 bases, and 9 bases lay in between. The germline V gene has CDR1 SQVTM and CDR2 ANQGSEA. The CDR3 runs 13 residues. In nucleotides, the CDR3 is TGCAGCGTTGTAGCTCAAACTAACTATGGCTACACCTTC. Translating it yields CSVVAQTNYGYTF.

This chain uses TRBV11-3 with TRBJ1-6, with TRBD1 identical over 7 bases. J lost 6 bases, V lost 5 bases, and 10 bases had no gene match. Per germline, CDR1 SGHNT and CDR2 YENEEA. The CDR3 runs to 16 residues. DNA of the CDR3: TGTGCCAGCAGCATTGAGGACAGGTCTTCTAATTCACCCCTCCACTTT. Translated, it gives CASSIEDRSSNSPLHF.

The chain employs TRBV20-1 and TRBJ1-2; no definite D call. Deletions cut 6 bases from V and 2 bases from J, with 13 bases between. From germline, CDR1 is DFQATT and CDR2 SNEGSKA (reference sequence). CDR3 length: 13 residues. The CDR3 region has the DNA TGCAGTGCCCCCGGGGAGGGCAACTATGGCTACACCTTC. Protein sequence: CSAPGEGNYGYTF.

This chain links TRBV11-2 with TRBJ1-2; no reliable D call. Trimming removed 4 bases at V and 3 bases at J, with 3 bases between. Germline-derived CDR1 and CDR2 are SGHAT and FQNNGV. The CDR3 contains 11 residues. In DNA, the CDR3 is TGTGCCAGCAGCTACTACTATGGCTACACCTTC. It encodes CASSYYYGYTF.

The chain employs TRBV12-3 or TRBV12-4 and TRBJ1-2; D uncertain. This CDR3 has 14 amino acids. Trimming took 4 bases from V and 3 from J, leaving 12 bases between them. The CDR3 coding sequence is TGTGCCAGCAGTTCCGACCCTGGGGACTATGGCTACACCTTC. Translating it yields CASSSDPGDYGYTF.

This chain uses TRBV7-8 with TRBJ2-3; D is undetermined. Germline lookup yields CDR1 SGHVS and CDR2 FQNEAQ. The CDR3 totals 18 residues. Trimming left V 7 bases short and J 3 bases short, with 26 bases between. CDR3 in amino acids: CASTSGRRPLTHTDTQYF. The CDR3 DNA sequence: TGTGCCAGCACCTCCGGAAGGAGACCCCTAACACATACAGATACGCAGTATTTT.

This clonotype was recorded many times. The chain joins TRBV7-6 to TRBJ1-2; TRBD1 aligns across 7 bases. The junction had 6 bases not matched to a gene; V was cut back by 1 base and J by 4 bases. This CDR3 comprises 15 residues. From germline, CDR1 is SGHVS and CDR2 FNYEAQ. The CDR3 sequence: CASSLGLRDSYGYTF. The CDR3 bases are TGTGCCAGCAGCTTAGGGTTGCGGGACAGCTATGGCTACACCTTC. Filled out from reference TRBV7-6 and TRBJ1-2, the complete variable domain reads GAGVSQSPRYKVTKRGQDVALRCDPISGHVSLYWYRQALGQGPEFLTYFNYEAQQDKSGLPNDRFSAERPEGSISTLTIQRTEQRDSAMYRCASSLGLRDSYGYTFGSGTRLTVV.

The CDR3 protein is CASSVQPGLALVVDTQYF. The CDR3, as DNA: TGTGCCAGCAGCGTTCAACCGGGACTAGCCCTCGTAGTGGATACGCAGTATTTT. The chain carries TRBV9 and TRBJ2-3; the match to TRBD2 covers 9 bases. In germline, CDR1 is SGDLS, CDR2 YYNGEE. Trimming took 2 bases from V and 6 from J; bases not matched to a gene: 16. The CDR3 loop spans 18 amino acids.

This clonotype was recorded many times. The CDR3 bases are TGTGCCAGCAGTCCACACCATTCGGGAACCGGACAGGAGTATGGCTACACCTTC. Protein product: CASSPHHSGTGQEYGYTF. This rearrangement joins TRBV12-3 or TRBV12-4 to TRBJ1-2, with TRBD1 matching 7 bases. This CDR3 spans 18 amino acids. V shed 5 bases, J shed 5 bases, and the junction held 20 bases outside the gene matches.

The J gene is TRBJ2-2, the V gene TRBV7-8, with 7 nucleotides matching TRBD2. The J segment lost 4 bases and the V segment lost 6 bases, leaving 5 bases of the junction unmatched. CDR1 is SGHVS and CDR2 is FQNEAQ in the germline V gene. The CDR3 has 14 residues. Here the CDR3 reads CASRWGGGTGELFF. DNA for the CDR3: TGTGCCAGCAGATGGGGCGGGGGCACCGGGGAGCTGTTTTTT. Full variable domain (rest looked up from reference TRBV7-8 and TRBJ2-2): GAGVSQSPRYKVAKRGQDVALRCDPISGHVSLFWYQQALGQGPEFLTYFQNEAQLDKSGLPSDRFFAERPEGSVSTLKIQRTQQEDSAVYLCASRWGGGTGELFFGEGSRLTVL.

V usage is TRBV11-2 and J usage is TRBJ1-1; D call uncertain. The germline V and J ends were trimmed by 1 base and 4 bases, with 7 bases remaining between them. This CDR3 has 13 residues. Per the germline V gene, CDR1 is SGHAT and CDR2 is FQNNGV. The CDR3 DNA follows: TGTGCCAGCAGCTTAGTGTGGGCCACTGAAGCTTTCTTT. Encoded protein: CASSLVWATEAFF.

This clonotype occurred a few times. The chain employs TRBV30 and TRBJ2-3; possibly TRBD2 for D (5 bases). Germline loops: CDR1 GTSNPN, CDR2 SVGIG (reference sequence). Trimming pared 8 bases from V and 0 bases from J, leaving 15 bases between. CDR3 length: 14 amino acids. As DNA, the CDR3 is TGTGCCCTTGGATACGGCGGGAGCACAGATACGCAGTATTTT. As protein: CALGYGGSTDTQYF. Full variable domain (remainder filled in from reference TRBV30 and TRBJ2-3): SQTIHQWPATLVQPVGSPLSLECTVEGTSNPNLYWYRQAAGRGLQLLFYSVGIGQISSEVPQNLSASRPQDRQFILSSKKLLLSDSGFYLCALGYGGSTDTQYFGPGTRLTVL.

The chain is built from TRBV6-5 and TRBJ1-4; D is unresolved. Trimming cost V 0 bases and J 6 bases, with 8 bases left between them. The CDR3 has 14 residues. The germline V gene has CDR1 MNHEY and CDR2 SVGAGI. CDR3 in DNA: TGTGCCAGCAGTTACTCGAACGAGTATGAAAAACTGTTTTTT. Amino acids: CASSYSNEYEKLFF.

This chain links TRBV29-1 with TRBJ2-3; 7 nucleotides line up with TRBD1. The CDR3 has 14 residues. J was trimmed by 2 bases and V by 3 bases; bases with no gene match: 5. Looked up from germline, CDR1 is SQVTM and CDR2 is ANQGSEA. CDR3 region: CSVDRQGNTDTQYF. The DNA for the CDR3 is TGCAGCGTTGATCGACAGGGTAACACAGATACGCAGTATTTT.

This clonotype appeared a few times. The rearrangement uses TRBV20-1 and TRBJ2-3, with D maybe TRBD2 (6 bases). V lost 6 bases to trimming and J lost 9 bases, with 13 bases between them. This CDR3 has 11 amino acids. The germline V gene has CDR1 DFQATT and CDR2 SNEGSKA (reference sequence). CDR3 coding DNA: TGCAGTGCAAGGGACTCCGTCACGCAGTATTTT. Residues: CSARDSVTQYF.

In this sample, this clonotype turned up a few times. V gene TRBV11-2 combines with J gene TRBJ2-7; 11 nucleotides line up with TRBD2. Per the germline V gene, CDR1 is SGHAT and CDR2 is FQNNGV. V shed 3 bases, J shed 0 bases, and the junction held 4 bases outside the gene matches. This CDR3 is 16 amino acids long. The CDR3 nucleotides read TGTGCCAGCAGCTTCGCTAGCGGGGGGAGCTCCTACGAGCAGTACTTC. Amino acid sequence: CASSFASGGSSYEQYF.

This clonotype was seen only a few times. The gene calls are TRBV5-1 and TRBJ2-5, with TRBD2 matching 12 bases. CDR1 is SGHRS, CDR2 YFSETQ, per germline. V gave up 4 bases and J gave up 3 bases; unmatched junction bases: 4. The CDR3 totals 15 residues. CDR3 sequence reads: CASSPPSGGEETQYF. CDR3 DNA sequence: TGCGCCAGCAGCCCACCTAGCGGGGGGGAAGAGACCCAGTACTTC.

V is TRBV6-1 and J is TRBJ2-2; TRBD2 matches 13 bases. The junction had 4 bases not matched to a gene; V was cut back by 4 bases and J by 5 bases. The CDR3 has 16 amino acids. The V gene's germline CDR1 is MNHNS and CDR2 SASEGT. The CDR3 is CASSGLAGGWTGELFF. The CDR3 DNA is TGTGCCAGCAGTGGACTAGCGGGAGGATGGACCGGGGAGCTGTTTTTT.